This TCR beta chain was captured by sequencing in a study of OX40 agonist ivuxolimab in advanced cancers. Turning to the overall study: The costimulatory receptor OX40 (CD134) was targeted by ivuxolimab, a fully human IgG2 agonistic monoclonal antibody. Intravenous ivuxolimab was administered to patients every 2 weeks at six dose levels: 0.01, 0.1, 0.3, 1.5, 3 and 10 mg/kg. Partial responses occurred in three dose-escalation patients, of whom one had hepatocellular carcinoma and two had cutaneous melanoma. A male proportion of almost 85% and a mean age of 60 years, ranging from 23 to 79, were recorded for the dose-escalation cohort. Of the 50 to 55 patients in dose escalation, about 20 had hepatocellular carcinoma, about 15 had melanoma, 9 had renal cell carcinoma and 9 had head and neck cancer. Patients were allowed to have had prior anti-PD-1, anti-PD-L1 or anti-CTLA-4 therapy, and approximately 40% of the dose-escalation patients had been treated with checkpoint inhibitors. The paper describes the monotherapy dose-escalation part (N ≈ 51 patients) of the phase I trial of ivuxolimab. Peripheral TCRbeta sequencing was intended to test whether TCR sequence diversity was altered and clonal T-cell expansion was caused by ivuxolimab. Results the study describes overall, beyond this receptor: Low levels of normalized T-cell clonal expansion were also seen in some patients who did not respond. After ivuxolimab, expanded clones were on average more numerous among CD8+ T cells than among CD4+ T cells. The antigen specificity of the clonally expanded peripheral T cells was not determined. In partial responders in the 0.1-3.0 mg/kg groups, normalized peripheral clonal expansion was found to be among the lowest, especially among CD8+ T cells. Clonal expansion of both CD4+ and CD8+ blood T cells was observed from baseline to week 6 at doses 0.1 to 3.0 mg/kg.

V is reduced by 0 bases and J by 4 bases, leaving a spacing of 8 bases between them. CDR1 is given as SGDLS and CDR2 as YYNGEE, both from the germline V gene. There are 14 amino acids in the CDR3, from cysteine to phenylalanine inclusive. Only CDR3 DNA is held: 42 bases, read in frame from base 1. Remarks on this clone: The specificity of this receptor is unknown. Base qualities are not recorded, but no much larger clone differs from it by a single base. The identical CDR3 is also encoded by other nucleotide sequences in the sample.

Patients with autoimmune disease history or receiving systemic immunosuppression were excluded from the trial. In every dose cohort, peripheral blood was drawn for TCR sequencing at baseline, cycle 4 day 1, and cycle 7 day 1. The samples were taken from a phase I, first-in-human, multicenter, open-label dose-escalation trial of ivuxolimab. Adults with locally advanced or metastatic melanoma, renal cell carcinoma, hepatocellular carcinoma or head and neck squamous cell carcinoma were enrolled in the trial. Before TCR sequencing, CD4+ T cells and CD8+ T cells were sorted from peripheral blood as separate populations. For sequencing of the TCRbeta CDR3 region, genomic DNA was extracted from the sorted cells. TCRbeta CDR3 regions were sequenced using the immunoSEQ Assay. Not all clones reach the TCRdb copy of this immuneACCESS table, which keeps in-frame sequences only. Checked studies attribute under half of the gap to unresolved V genes and leave the rest unexplained. Across this sample there are 50,000 to 75,000 clones, with about 88% seen only once. The top ten hold around 0.6% of the sample.

Material: CD4+ or CD8+ T cells sorted from blood, obtained in a trial of the OX40 agonist ivuxolimab. The sequence is built from TRBV9 and TRBJ1-3; TRBD1 might be the D gene, on 6 matching bases. The sequence came from an adult with an advanced solid tumor such as melanoma, head and neck, liver or kidney cancer. Here is the DNA: TGTGCCAGCAGCGTAGGGACAGTCGGAAACACCATATATTTT. Its translation is CASSVGTVGNTIYF.